These T cell receptor beta chains were read from a single sample in a study of T cell repertoires in cytomegalovirus infection. MiXCR, applied by TCRdb to the reads, yields one record per CDR3 protein. This table holds 120,000 to 150,000 distinct CDR3 sequences, roughly 6% found once. What was sequenced was PBMCs. These receptor sequences come from a human donor in good health (CMV status not recorded). Some clones in this sample may be carry-over from other donors' samples. The CDR3 runs from the conserved cysteine through the conserved F or W. Each record gives: clone size, J gene, V gene, D gene, CDR3 protein, CDR3 DNA. The D gene is left open where the match is weak. The size entry is marked missing in some rows and otherwise reads once, few, many or a size class.

>many|TRBJ2-3|TRBV7-2|NA
CASSLEQGSGTQYF
TGTGCCAGCAGCTTAGAACAGGGCTCGGGGACGCAGTATTTT
>few|TRBJ2-7|TRBV19|TRBD1
CASQDRTYEQYF
TGTGCCAGCCAGGACAGGACGTACGAGCAGTACTTC
>many|TRBJ1-2|TRBV7-2|NA
CASSLVYGGDYGYTF
TGTGCCAGCAGCTTAGTATACGGCGGAGACTATGGCTACACCTTC
>many|TRBJ2-2|TRBV7-2|NA
CASSRAGAGVNTGELFF
TGTGCCAGCAGCCGCGCGGGGGCGGGGGTGAACACCGGGGAGCTGTTTTTT
>many|TRBJ1-1|TRBV29-1|TRBD1
CSAGQQNTEAFF
TGCAGCGCGGGACAGCAGAACACTGAAGCTTTCTTT
>many|TRBJ1-3|TRBV7-2|NA
CASSLAVAAGNTIYF
TGTGCCAGCAGCTTAGCAGTGGCGGCTGGAAACACCATATATTTT
>few|TRBJ1-5|TRBV20-1|NA
CSARDAGQGHQPQHF
TGCAGTGCTAGAGATGCGGGCCAGGGGCATCAGCCCCAGCATTTT
>few|TRBJ1-1|TRBV14|NA
CASSWTRNTEAFF
TGTGCCAGCAGCTGGACGAGGAACACTGAAGCTTTCTTT
>many|TRBJ2-7|TRBV7-8|NA
CASRRGSSYEQYF
TGTGCCAGCAGGAGAGGGAGTTCCTACGAGCAGTACTTC
>many|TRBJ1-5|TRBV28|NA
CASSLGQLHQPQHF
TGTGCCAGCAGTTTAGGACAGTTACATCAGCCCCAGCATTTT
>many|TRBJ2-1|TRBV7-2|NA
CATNLGGYNEQFF
TGTGCCACAAATTTGGGGGGTTACAATGAGCAGTTCTTC
>many|TRBJ2-7|TRBV28|TRBD1
CASSKPSRQGAHYEQYF
TGTGCCAGCAGTAAACCCTCCCGACAGGGGGCGCACTACGAGCAGTACTTC
>many|TRBJ1-5|TRBV12-5|NA
CASGLVISAYSNQPQHF
TGTGCTAGTGGTTTGGTAATAAGTGCTTATAGCAATCAGCCCCAGCATTTT
>many|TRBJ2-5|TRBV7-2|TRBD2
CASSTQRGAEETQYF
TGTGCCAGCAGCACGCAGCGGGGGGCAGAGGAGACCCAGTACTTC
>many|TRBJ1-5|TRBV20-1|NA
CSARAVHGLYQPQHF
TGCAGTGCTAGGGCCGTCCATGGACTTTATCAGCCCCAGCATTTT
>few|TRBJ1-6|TRBV29-1|NA
CSPGLTGSPLHF
TGCAGCCCGGGTCTAACGGGTTCACCCCTCCACTTT
>many|TRBJ2-4|TRBV7-2|NA
CASSSALQPRDLAKNIQYF
TGTGCCAGCAGCTCCGCCCTGCAACCTAGAGATCTAGCCAAAAACATTCAGTACTTC
>NA|TRBJ2-1|TRBV6-1|NA
CASSEARVSEQFF
TGTGCCAGCAGTGAAGCGCGGGTGAGTGAGCAGTTCTTC
>many|TRBJ1-2|TRBV7-2|TRBD1
CASSLVGGAEGYTF
TGTGCCAGCAGCTTAGTAGGGGGCGCGGAAGGCTACACCTTC
>few|TRBJ2-5|TRBV7-2|NA
CASSRVGAYSTQYF
TGTGCCAGCAGCCGAGTGGGGGCCTACTCGACCCAGTACTTC
>many|TRBJ1-2|TRBV7-2|NA
CASSLSQGLGYTF
TGTGCCAGCAGCTTATCACAGGGACTGGGCTACACCTTC
>many|TRBJ1-1|TRBV25-1|NA
CASKGGRTEAFF
TGTGCCAGCAAAGGGGGGCGCACTGAAGCTTTCTTT
>many|TRBJ2-7|TRBV7-8|NA
CASRIGSGGIYF
TGTGCCAGTCGAATCGGGAGTGGGGGTATATACTTC
>many|TRBJ1-5|TRBV24-1|NA
CATSDLRGNEPQHF
TGTGCCACCAGTGATTTGCGGGGGAACGAGCCCCAGCATTTT
>NA|TRBJ1-4|TRBV3-1|NA
CASSVERRSEKLFF
TGTGCCAGCAGCGTTGAAAGGCGGTCCGAAAAACTGTTTTTT
>many|TRBJ2-7|TRBV28|NA
CAAGAYEQYF
TGTGCCGCAGGGGCCTACGAGCAGTACTTC
>many|TRBJ2-7|TRBV7-9|NA
CASSLYGRSYEQYF
TGTGCCAGCAGCTTATACGGAAGGTCCTACGAGCAGTACTTC
>NA|TRBJ2-1|TRBV4-1|NA
CASSQRVGSSEQFF
TGCGCCAGCAGCCAAAGAGTAGGAAGTAGTGAGCAGTTCTTC
>few|TRBJ2-7|TRBV12-3/TRBV12-4|NA
CASTLGDRRREQYF
TGTGCCAGCACCCTCGGGGACCGAAGGCGAGAGCAGTACTTC
>NA|TRBJ1-3|TRBV7-2|NA
CASSLSTGSGNTISF
TGTGCCAGCAGCTTAAGTACTGGGTCGGGAAACACCATCTCTTTT
>many|TRBJ2-5|TRBV7-8|TRBD1
CASSTQGVEETQYF
TGTGCCAGCAGTACCCAGGGGGTCGAAGAGACCCAGTACTTC
>NA|TRBJ2-1|TRBV20-1|NA
CSATGWVAPYNEQFF
TGCAGTGCAACCGGTTGGGTAGCGCCGTACAATGAGCAGTTCTTC
>NA|TRBJ1-2|TRBV27|NA
CASSPRGPPYGYTF
TGTGCCAGCAGTCCCCGGGGTCCGCCCTATGGCTACACCTTC
>many|TRBJ2-7|TRBV7-2|NA
CASGRGASSYEQYF
TGTGCCAGCGGAAGGGGGGCTAGCTCCTACGAGCAGTACTTC
>few|TRBJ2-1|TRBV6-4|NA
CASSVSQGDEQFF
TGTGCCAGCAGTGTCTCTCAGGGAGATGAGCAGTTCTTC
>many|TRBJ2-1|TRBV7-2|TRBD1
CASSTYRGVIPNEQFF
TGTGCCAGCAGCACCTACAGGGGAGTCATCCCGAATGAGCAGTTCTTC
>NA|TRBJ2-1|TRBV2|NA
CASSDWGSEQFF
TGTGCCAGCAGTGATTGGGGGAGTGAGCAGTTCTTC
>many|TRBJ1-1|TRBV7-6|TRBD1
CASSFRSGQARGLNTEAFF
TGTGCCAGCAGCTTCAGGAGTGGACAGGCACGGGGATTGAACACTGAAGCTTTCTTT
>few|TRBJ1-1|TRBV5-4|NA
CASSLGAENTEAFF
TGTGCCAGCAGCTTGGGGGCAGAGAACACTGAAGCTTTCTTT
>many|TRBJ2-5|TRBV6-6|TRBD1
CASSLSRQGRETQYF
TGTGCCAGCAGCTTGTCCCGACAGGGGCGGGAGACCCAGTACTTC
>many|TRBJ1-1|TRBV20-1|TRBD1
CSARDSQGATTEAFF
TGCAGTGCTAGAGATAGCCAGGGGGCGACCACTGAAGCTTTCTTT
>many|TRBJ1-1|TRBV7-2|NA
CASSLNQGGPEAFF
TGTGCCAGCAGCTTAAACCAGGGCGGGCCTGAAGCTTTCTTT
>NA|TRBJ1-1|TRBV5-1|NA
CASSFANTEAFF
TGCGCCAGCAGCTTTGCCAACACTGAAGCTTTCTTT
>many|TRBJ2-1|TRBV7-2|NA
CASSTRGGRNEQFF
TGTGCCAGCAGCACCCGGGGCGGGCGCAATGAGCAGTTCTTC
>many|TRBJ1-5|TRBV7-3|NA
CASSPDHRNQPQHF
TGTGCCAGCAGCCCTGACCATCGCAATCAGCCCCAGCATTTT
>NA|TRBJ2-7|TRBV28|NA
CASSRTGGAYEQYF
TGTGCCAGCAGCAGGACGGGCGGAGCCTACGAGCAGTACTTC
>few|TRBJ2-4|TRBV20-1|NA
CSAGRGGDIQYF
TGCAGTGCAGGACGGGGAGGAGACATTCAGTACTTC
>many|TRBJ2-1|TRBV6-2/TRBV6-3|NA
CASIDGPRDEQFF
TGTGCCAGCATCGACGGACCAAGGGATGAGCAGTTCTTC
>few|TRBJ2-1|TRBV2|TRBD2
CASSEPLAGYNEQFF
TGTGCCAGCAGTGAACCCCTAGCGGGGTACAATGAGCAGTTCTTC
>NA|TRBJ1-2|TRBV29-1|TRBD1
CSVVLGQAGGYTF
TGCAGCGTGGTCTTGGGACAGGCGGGTGGCTACACCTTC
>many|TRBJ1-4|TRBV7-6|TRBD1
CASSPRDRDEKLFF
TGTGCCAGCAGCCCCCGGGACAGGGATGAAAAACTGTTTTTT
>NA|TRBJ2-2|TRBV7-3|TRBD2
CASSFGTSGTGELFF
TGTGCCAGCAGTTTTGGGACTAGCGGAACCGGGGAGCTGTTTTTT
>NA|TRBJ2-3|TRBV20-1|NA
CRAIFLGRADTQYF
TGCCGTGCTATTTTTTTGGGTAGGGCAGATACGCAGTATTTT
>few|TRBJ2-1|TRBV29-1|TRBD1
CSVARQGAYNEQFF
TGCAGCGTTGCCCGACAGGGGGCCTACAATGAGCAGTTCTTC
>many|TRBJ1-2|TRBV2|TRBD1
CASSDPSRTAGTGNSWNYGYTF
TGTGCCAGCAGTGACCCAAGCCGTACTGCCGGGACAGGGAATAGTTGGAACTATGGCTACACCTTC
>many|TRBJ2-5|TRBV6-5|NA
CASSYRSGPETQYF
TGTGCCAGCAGTTACCGGTCCGGGCCGGAGACCCAGTACTTC
>NA|TRBJ1-4|TRBV14|TRBD1
CASSQFGQGGKLFF
TGTGCCAGCAGCCAATTCGGACAGGGCGGAAAACTGTTTTTT
>many|TRBJ2-5|TRBV24-1|NA
CATSAGGARQETQYF
TGTGCCACCAGTGCGGGGGGCGCGCGGCAAGAGACCCAGTACTTC
>NA|TRBJ2-1|TRBV6-6|TRBD1
CASKKTGSHYNEQFF
TGTGCCAGCAAGAAGACAGGGAGCCACTACAATGAGCAGTTCTTC
>many|TRBJ1-2|TRBV10-2|TRBD1
CASRAGTANYGYTF
TGCGCCAGCAGGGCCGGGACAGCTAACTATGGCTACACCTTC